A selection of T cell receptor beta chains follows, all from one sample in a study of OX40 agonist ivuxolimab in advanced cancers. Clones were sequenced by immunoSEQ multiplex PCR, and TCRdb holds only the in-frame ones, with some missing. This sample yields 95,000 to 150,000 clones, of which 93% are seen a single time; 0.15% to 0.17% belongs to the top ten. The sequences come from CD4+ or CD8+ T cells sorted from blood, collected in a trial of the OX40 agonist ivuxolimab. The receptors shown here come from an adult with an advanced solid tumor such as melanoma, head and neck, liver or kidney cancer. Each CDR3 is given without its conserved first and last residue. The listing skips clone size in some rows; elsewhere it reads once, few, many or a size class.

V	size	CDR3
TRBV19	NA	ASARGRNSPLH
TRBV7-2	NA	ASSLAGGGETQY
TRBV28	NA	ASSSPRGRDRGLYEQY
TRBV6-6	few	ASSQQGRGGYT
TRBV11-1	NA	ASSLGAPDTQY
TRBV7-9	NA	ASSLTGTGELF
TRBV7-2	NA	ASSLEVGNYGYT
TRBV19	NA	ASSIRGTQY
TRBV25-1	once	ASSELGQGLH
TRBV5-1	NA	ASSVTSGQTYEQY
TRBV6-6	NA	ASSLDGHVYETQY
TRBV14	once	ASSQVGGPEAF
TRBV5-1	NA	ASSEDRGFNEQY
TRBV10-3	NA	AISEFGAQAF
TRBV7-9	NA	ASSSPGQASLGRIEKLF
TRBV6-6	NA	ASKSGTAYSNQPQH
TRBV5-4	NA	ASSSGTISYNEQF
TRBV2	NA	ASSVARGGEQY
TRBV5-1	NA	ASSFRSQETQY
TRBV14	NA	ASSRQGASNIQY
TRBV6-1	NA	ASSDRDSRIYSNQPQH
TRBV11-2	NA	ASSLGTGSYEQY
TRBV7-6	NA	ASSLDGAGELF
TRBV11-3	NA	ASSLDRRVANTGELF
TRBV19	NA	ASSLLGGPDGYT
TRBV6-6	NA	ASSYGQGVGELF
TRBV28	NA	AIHLEDRPGNYGYT
TRBV11-2	NA	AFSMLGVQY
TRBV5-8	NA	ASSLWQGRDYGYT
TRBV7-8	NA	ASSFNPWAPYEQY
TRBV9	NA	ASSVEPGAGANVLT
TRBV6-5	NA	ASSRGPSGANVLT
TRBV7-9	NA	ASSPLGLSYNEQF
TRBV7-6	NA	ASSPRVSGGNTGELF
TRBV7-2	once	ASSPVAGHQNIQY
TRBV14	NA	ASSQDWGQPQH
TRBV9	NA	ASSVAEGFYEQY
TRBV7-9	NA	ASSFSGPYSNQPQH
TRBV4-3	NA	ASSQFASPGLAMDEQY
TRBV5-1	NA	ASRPDPVFTGELF
TRBV5-4	NA	ASSLVGTGMVSPLH